These T cell receptor beta chains were read from a single sample in a study of control samples from healthy donors and cancer patients. Sequencing was performed with immunoSEQ multiplex PCR; in TCRdb, only in-frame clones are kept and a portion is missing. The repertoire holds 95,000 to 150,000 clones, with about 87% as singletons. Specimen: blood. The source of these receptors is a middle-aged man in good health. Both conserved end residues are part of each CDR3. The D gene is left open where the match is weak. Clone size is given for some rows only: seen once, a few or many times, or a class if the clone is expanded.

j_call d_call clone_size v_call cdr3_aa cdr3_nt
TRBJ2-1 TRBD1 - TRBV5-4 CASSPGTGKGSLEQFF TGTGCCAGCAGCCCCGGGACAGGGAAGGGGTCTTTGGAGCAGTTCTTC
TRBJ1-4 - - TRBV30 CAWSRPGTTTNEKLFF TGTGCCTGGAGTCGCCCGGGCACCACAACTAATGAAAAACTGTTTTTT
TRBJ1-2 - - TRBV7-8 CASSPFRGYGYTF TGTGCCAGCAGCCCGTTTAGGGGCTATGGCTACACCTTC
TRBJ1-6 - - TRBV21-1 CASSNKSRRVSYNSPLHF TGTGCCAGCAGCAATAAATCAAGGAGAGTTTCGTATAATTCACCCCTCCACTTT
TRBJ1-6 - - TRBV5-1 CASSLGRAAGSPLHF TGCGCCAGCAGCCTAGGGCGGGCAGCGGGTTCACCCCTCCACTTT
TRBJ1-2 TRBD1 once TRBV5-5 CASSLETGKGYGYTF TGTGCCAGCAGCTTGGAGACAGGGAAGGGGTATGGCTACACCTTC
TRBJ2-1 - - TRBV3-1/TRBV3-2 CASSQVRQGGNEQFF TGTGCCAGCAGCCAAGTGAGACAGGGAGGGAATGAGCAGTTCTTC
TRBJ1-1 TRBD1 - TRBV30 CAWDRGGDTEAFF TGTGCCTGGGACAGGGGAGGGGACACTGAAGCTTTCTTT
TRBJ2-7 - - TRBV12-1 CASSSLVGRRTPWREQYF TGTGCCAGCAGCTCTTTAGTTGGCCGCCGGACCCCCTGGAGAGAGCAGTACTTC
TRBJ1-1 - - TRBV7-6 CASSLPDSMNTEAFF TGTGCCAGCAGCTTACCTGACAGCATGAACACTGAAGCTTTCTTT
TRBJ1-4 - - TRBV30 CAWRGVWSEKLFF TGTGCCTGGAGAGGGGTGTGGAGTGAAAAACTGTTTTTT
TRBJ2-3 TRBD2 - TRBV5-1 CASSQGLAGFTDTQYF TGCGCCAGCAGCCAGGGACTAGCGGGATTCACAGATACGCAGTATTTT
TRBJ1-1 TRBD1 - TRBV28 CASSLDRGLTEAFF TGTGCCAGCAGTTTAGACAGGGGGCTGACTGAAGCTTTCTTT
TRBJ2-7 - - TRBV11-2 CASSFSESEQYF TGTGCCAGCAGCTTTTCGGAATCCGAGCAGTACTTC
TRBJ2-5 TRBD2 - TRBV6-2/TRBV6-3 CASSYALAGQETQYF TGTGCCAGCAGTTACGCACTAGCGGGCCAAGAGACCCAGTACTTC
TRBJ1-6 - once TRBV6-5 CASTFVERVGSPLHF TGTGCCAGCACTTTCGTGGAAAGGGTTGGTTCACCCCTCCACTTT
TRBJ2-1 TRBD2 once TRBV12-5 CASGLGAGEDEQFF TGTGCTAGTGGTTTGGGGGCGGGGGAGGATGAGCAGTTCTTC
TRBJ2-3 TRBD2 - TRBV4-1 CASSALSGGVLFTQYF TGCGCCAGCAGCGCCCTGAGCGGGGGAGTACTTTTTACGCAGTATTTT
TRBJ1-4 - - TRBV29-1 CSVSQDATNEKLFF TGCAGCGTTTCCCAAGATGCAACTAATGAAAAACTGTTTTTT
TRBJ1-5 - - TRBV7-9 CASSLGRAHSNQPQHF TGTGCCAGCAGCTTAGGTCGGGCACATAGCAATCAGCCCCAGCATTTT
TRBJ2-3 - - TRBV19 CASSGSRADTQYF TGTGCCAGTAGTGGCAGCCGGGCAGATACGCAGTATTTT
TRBJ1-2 TRBD1 - TRBV5-1 CASSYHRTGLDYTF TGCGCCAGCAGCTACCACCGGACAGGGTTAGACTACACCTTC
TRBJ2-1 - - TRBV24-1 CATSDFSRAGNEQFF TGTGCCACCAGTGATTTTTCTCGGGCGGGCAATGAGCAGTTCTTC
TRBJ2-3 TRBD2 - TRBV12-5 CASGLGTSGVTDTQYF TGTGCTAGTGGTTTGGGGACTAGCGGGGTGACAGATACGCAGTATTTT
TRBJ1-5 - - TRBV7-7 CASSSQDSNQPQHF TGTGCCAGCAGCTCGCAGGATAGCAATCAGCCCCAGCATTTT
TRBJ2-7 TRBD2 - TRBV20-1 CSASAAGVYEQYF TGCAGTGCTAGTGCGGCGGGGGTCTACGAGCAGTACTTC
TRBJ1-2 - - TRBV12-3/TRBV12-4 CASSPWTGGYTF TGTGCCAGCAGTCCATGGACGGGTGGCTACACCTTC
TRBJ1-4 - - TRBV2 CASSRSQGANEKLFF TGTGCCAGCAGCCGGAGTCAGGGAGCTAATGAAAAACTGTTTTTT
TRBJ1-2 - once TRBV12-3/TRBV12-4 CASSVPGGTGYTF TGTGCCAGCAGTGTCCCGGGGGGTACGGGCTACACCTTC
TRBJ1-1 TRBD1 - TRBV7-9 CASSPRDRGTEAFF TGTGCCAGCAGCCCCCGGGACAGGGGAACTGAAGCTTTCTTT
TRBJ2-5 - - TRBV9 CASSVGAGGDQETQYF TGTGCCAGCAGCGTAGGGGCCGGAGGGGATCAAGAGACCCAGTACTTC
TRBJ2-7 TRBD1 - TRBV7-9 CASSRPDRGLEQYF TGTGCCAGCAGCCGTCCCGACAGGGGGCTAGAGCAGTACTTC
TRBJ1-5 - - TRBV4-3 CASSQDGGLNQPQHF TGCGCCAGCAGCCAAGACGGGGGACTCAATCAGCCCCAGCATTTT
TRBJ1-4 - few TRBV20-1 CSADEIEKLFF TGCAGTGCCGACGAGATTGAAAAACTGTTTTTT
TRBJ1-6 - - TRBV6-5 CASRLAEGPSPLHF TGTGCCAGCAGACTGGCAGAGGGTCCTTCACCCCTCCACTTT
TRBJ2-7 - - TRBV7-9 CASSQTTGSYEQYF TGTGCCAGCAGCCAGACGACAGGATCCTACGAGCAGTACTTC
TRBJ2-7 - - TRBV9 CASSSSGGAYEQYF TGTGCCAGCAGCTCGTCTGGGGGGGCATACGAGCAGTACTTC
TRBJ1-5 - - TRBV7-6 CASSLLPGNQPQHF TGTGCCAGCAGCTTACTACCGGGCAATCAGCCCCAGCATTTT
TRBJ1-1 - - TRBV10-3 CASQGDKNTEAFF TGTGCCTCCCAAGGGGACAAGAACACTGAAGCTTTCTTT
TRBJ2-3 - - TRBV20-1 CSAVRDTQYF TGCAGTGCTGTCAGGGATACGCAGTATTTT
TRBJ1-6 - - TRBV6-1 CASSEVEVPLHF TGTGCCAGCAGTGAAGTGGAGGTCCCCCTCCACTTT
TRBJ1-2 - - TRBV6-1 CASSEAADGGYGYTF TGTGCCAGCAGTGAAGCGGCGGACGGGGGCTATGGCTACACCTTC
TRBJ2-3 TRBD2 - TRBV5-4 CASQGLAGDSTDTQYF TGTGCCAGCCAGGGACTAGCGGGGGATAGCACAGATACGCAGTATTTT
TRBJ2-7 - - TRBV21-1 CASSKGRGTYEQYF TGTGCCAGCAGCAAAGGACGGGGGACCTACGAGCAGTACTTC
TRBJ1-2 - - TRBV3-1/TRBV3-2 CASSQGQGSGYTF TGTGCCAGCAGCCAAGGGCAGGGTAGTGGCTACACCTTC
TRBJ2-7 TRBD1 once TRBV24-1 CATSDFGGQGSYEQYF TGTGCCACCAGTGATTTCGGGGGACAGGGGAGCTACGAGCAGTACTTC
TRBJ1-1 - - TRBV7-9 CASSLQAGNTEAFF TGTGCCAGCAGCTTGCAAGCCGGGAACACTGAAGCTTTCTTT
TRBJ2-3 TRBD1 few TRBV30 CAWSWGTESTDTQYF TGTGCCTGGAGCTGGGGGACAGAAAGCACAGATACGCAGTATTTT
TRBJ2-1 - - TRBV3-1/TRBV3-2 CASSPPGTNYNEQFF TGTGCCAGCAGCCCACCCGGGACAAACTACAATGAGCAGTTCTTC
TRBJ1-2 - - TRBV19 CASTPERTHGYTF TGTGCCAGTACCCCGGAACGGACCCATGGCTACACCTTC
TRBJ1-2 - - TRBV21-1 CASSKDSRQTGYTF TGTGCCAGCAGCAAAGACTCCCGGCAGACTGGCTACACCTTC
TRBJ2-5 - few TRBV15 CATSRDRGNEETQYF TGTGCCACCAGCAGAGACAGGGGTAACGAAGAGACCCAGTACTTC
TRBJ1-2 - - TRBV6-4 CASGTDHYGYTF TGTGCCAGCGGGACGGACCACTATGGCTACACCTTC
TRBJ2-7 TRBD1 - TRBV7-2 CASSSRTGYEQYF TGTGCCAGCAGCTCCCGGACAGGATACGAGCAGTACTTC